Reported below is one T cell receptor beta chain. Its antigen remains unidentified. The entry originates in a study of cytomegalovirus exposure and HLA in healthy donors. The PCR had 60 Vbeta and 13 Jbeta primers. Libraries were prepared by immunoSEQ multiplex PCR; TCRdb keeps only in-frame clonotypes and omits some of them. The top ten clones hold under 20% of a sample with about 100,000 clones, roughly four fifths of them seen once. The germline V gene has CDR1 SGHDT and CDR2 YYEEEE. The V end was cut by 2 bases, the J end by 4 bases, with 7 bases between. This CDR3 has 14 amino acids. Overall study findings and caveats: For most TCR sequences rarity was the rule, although some public TCRs occurred in many donors.

The receptor was derived from a woman aged 60-70 years in good health and CMV-seropositive. The specimen was PBMCs. This chain uses TRBV5-6 with TRBJ1-6; D is ambiguous. In DNA, the CDR3 is TGTGCCAGCAGCTTCTCCAGGTATAATTCACCCCTCCACTTT. Translation gives CASSFSRYNSPLHF.